Below are 25 T cell receptor beta chains sequenced from a single sample in a study of patients and donors after allogeneic stem cell transplantation. Via MiXCR, TCRdb re-called the RT-PCR reads, giving one row per CDR3 protein. The sample holds approximately 200,000 distinct CDR3 sequences; around two fifths are singletons and the top ten take around a tenth. Sequencing used blood, either unsorted or a sorted T cell fraction (not recorded which). The receptors shown here come from a human donor who was either an allogeneic HSCT recipient or a stem cell or donor lymphocyte infusion donor (not recorded which). It is not recorded whose cells these are; they may come from a transplant donor.

The J gene is TRBJ2-3, the V gene TRBV7-8; the D gene is possibly TRBD2 (5 bases). CDR1 and CDR2 from the germline V gene are SGHVS and FQNEAQ. The CDR3 is 15 residues long. V was clipped by 2 bases and J by 0 bases, with 9 bases between them. CDR3: CASSLMGVSTDTQYF. The CDR3 region has the DNA TGTGCCAGCAGCTTAATGGGAGTCAGCACAGATACGCAGTATTTT.

This clonotype was seen only a few times. The chain is built from TRBV20-1 and TRBJ1-1, with 8 bases lining up with TRBD1. This CDR3 spans 13 amino acids. Trimming took 6 bases from V and 6 from J; bases not matched to a gene: 9. Germline CDR1 DFQATT, CDR2 SNEGSKA (reference sequence). In DNA, the CDR3 is TGCAGTGCAACGATACAGGGGGAGGCTGAAGCTTTCTTT. Protein product: CSATIQGEAEAFF.

This sequence joins TRBV4-3 and TRBJ2-1; TRBD1 might be the D (6 bases). V lost 2 bases, J lost 4 bases, and 15 bases lay in between. Germline values: CDR1 LGHNA, CDR2 YSLEER. This CDR3 comprises 16 residues. CDR3 bases: TGCGCCAGCAGCCAACTCAGGGGTTCGTCGTACAATGAGCAGTTCTTC. Protein: CASSQLRGSSYNEQFF.

This clonotype has a handful of counts. The chain employs TRBV7-8 and TRBJ1-6; D ambiguous. V lost 6 bases, J lost 7 bases, and 16 bases lay in between. The CDR3 consists of 15 residues. CDR1 SGHVS and CDR2 FQNEAQ come from the germline V gene. The CDR3 region has the DNA TGTGCCAGCAGGCGTGCGCAGACGCCGAATTCACCCCTCCACTTT. Protein sequence: CASRRAQTPNSPLHF.

At least ten counts were recorded for this clonotype. The chain recombines TRBV10-3 with TRBJ1-3; 7 bases line up with TRBD1. Unmatched junction bases numbered 9, after V lost 6 bases and J lost 4 bases. Germline-derived CDR1 and CDR2 are ENHRY and SYGVKD. The CDR3 extends over 15 amino acids. The DNA of the CDR3 is TGTGCCATCAGACCAGGACAGGCTGACGGAAACACCATATATTTT. Translated: CAIRPGQADGNTIYF.

CDR3 amino acids: CASSLVGTEVYNEQFF. Here the CDR3 DNA reads TGCGCCAGCAGCTTGGTTGGGACGGAAGTATACAATGAGCAGTTCTTC. The chain joins TRBV5-1 to TRBJ2-1, with D perhaps assigned TRBD1 or TRBD2 (5 bases each). The germline gives CDR1 SGHRS, CDR2 YFSETQ. V shed 0 bases and J shed 4 bases, with 14 bases lying between them. This CDR3 is built from 16 residues.

Here the CDR3 DNA reads TGTGCCAGCAGTTTAGTGGCGGCAATGAACACTGAAGCTTTCTTT. It yields the protein CASSLVAAMNTEAFF. The chain uses TRBV12-3 or TRBV12-4 and TRBJ1-1; D unresolved. V was trimmed by 1 base and J by 0 bases, leaving 9 bases between them. This CDR3 is 15 amino acids long.

This clonotype appeared a few times. The gene calls are TRBV5-1 and TRBJ1-4, with no clear D. The germline CDR1 and CDR2 sequences are SGHRS and YFSETQ. The CDR3 loop spans 15 amino acids. V lost 4 bases to trimming and J lost 2 bases, with 12 bases between them. The CDR3 region is CASSPTVGTNEKLFF. The CDR3 DNA follows: TGCGCCAGCAGCCCGACGGTAGGCACTAATGAAAAACTGTTTTTT.

This clonotype appeared a few times. The chain uses TRBV12-3 or TRBV12-4 and TRBJ1-3; D gene uncertain. The V gene lost 3 bases and the J gene lost 0 bases, with 9 bases spanning the gap. The CDR3 totals 15 residues. CDR3 in amino acids: CASSFRRHSGNTIYF. CDR3 bases: TGTGCCAGCAGTTTTCGGAGGCACTCTGGAAACACCATATATTTT.

This chain links TRBV6-6 with TRBJ1-5; D might be TRBD1 (5 bases). Germline V gene lookup returns CDR1 MNHNY and CDR2 SVGAGI (reference sequence). V dropped 6 bases and J dropped 4 bases, with 16 bases sitting between them. The CDR3 length is 15 residues. The CDR3 bases are TGTGCCAGCAGGACAGTTTCGACCCCTAATCAGCCCCAGCATTTT. Translating it yields CASRTVSTPNQPQHF.

The J gene is TRBJ1-5, the V gene TRBV4-2, with D tentatively TRBD1 (6 bases). Trimming pared 0 bases from V and 7 bases from J, leaving 13 bases between. Germline CDR1 and CDR2: LGHNA and YNFKEQ. There are 15 residues in the CDR3. The CDR3 DNA reads as TGTGCCAGCAGCCAAGAGGTCAGGGGCGAGCAGCCCCAGCATTTT. It yields the protein CASSQEVRGEQPQHF.

The chain employs TRBV7-9 and TRBJ2-1, with 10 bases fitting TRBD2. The CDR3 totals 14 residues. V lost 9 bases to trimming and J lost 8 bases; unmatched junction nucleotides: 10. Germline V gives CDR1 SEHNR, CDR2 FQNEAQ (reference sequence). For the CDR3, the DNA is TGTGCCAGTCTTATTAGCGGGGGGACCCATGAGCAGTTCTTC. Amino acid sequence: CASLISGGTHEQFF.

Of note for this clonotype: Lacking the conserved final phenylalanine or tryptophan, this CDR3 likely reflects a read error. The V and J genes are TRBV5-1 and TRBJ1-4; D remains unclear. Germline V CDR1 and CDR2: SGHRS, YFSETQ. Trimming removed 4 bases from V and 2 bases from J, with 12 bases in between. This CDR3 spans 15 amino acids. The CDR3 DNA sequence: TGCGCCAGCAGCCCGACGGTAGGCACTAATGAAAAACTGTTTTTG. Its protein product is CASSPTVGTNEKLFL.

This chain uses TRBV3-1 with TRBJ2-4, with a weak D call TRBD2 (6 bases). CDR3 size: 16 residues. Trimming pared 4 bases from V and 6 bases from J, leaving 19 bases between. Germline loops: CDR1 LGHDT, CDR2 YNNKEL (reference sequence). The CDR3 is CASSPGPGSVGNIQYF. CDR3 bases: TGTGCCAGCAGCCCCGGCCCCGGGAGTGTTGGAAACATTCAGTACTTC.

The chain links TRBV12-3 or TRBV12-4 to TRBJ2-2; D is possibly TRBD1 (5 bases). V lost 4 bases to trimming and J lost 3 bases, with 9 bases between them. The CDR3 spans 14 residues. The CDR3 loop reads CASSYIRDTGELFF. In DNA form, the CDR3 reads TGTGCCAGCAGTTATATCAGGGACACCGGGGAGCTGTTTTTT.

There are a few counts of this clonotype. The V call is TRBV12-3 or TRBV12-4, the J call TRBJ1-1, with no clear D. This CDR3 is 14 amino acids long. Trimming took off 2 bases at V and 2 bases at J, with 9 bases between the two ends. CDR3 region: CASSLRQRNTEAFF. The CDR3, as DNA: TGTGCCAGCAGTTTAAGGCAGCGTAACACTGAAGCTTTCTTT.

The V and J genes are TRBV6-6 and TRBJ1-4; 7 bases line up with TRBD1. This CDR3 contains 17 residues. Trimming at V came to 1 base and at J to 4 bases, leaving 9 bases not matched to a gene. Per the germline V gene, CDR1 is MNHNY and CDR2 is SVGAGI (reference sequence). The CDR3 sequence is CASSYFSTGEINEKLFF. The CDR3 DNA follows: TGTGCCAGCAGTTACTTCTCCACAGGGGAGATTAATGAAAAACTGTTTTTT.

Here the CDR3 DNA reads TGCGCCAGCAGCCCGGACAGGGCGGCCAAAAACATTCAGTACTTC. It translates to CASSPDRAAKNIQYF. The chain joins TRBV4-1 to TRBJ2-4, with TRBD1 matching 8 bases. The V gene's germline CDR1 is MGHRA and CDR2 YSYEKL. CDR3 size: 15 residues. V shed 4 bases and J 1 base; nucleotides not matched to a gene: 3.

CDR3 residues: CASSVVPGTEAFF. Written as DNA, the CDR3 is TGTGCCAGCAGCGTAGTCCCCGGCACTGAAGCTTTCTTT. This chain joins TRBV9 and TRBJ1-1; D gene uncertain. Per germline, CDR1 SGDLS and CDR2 YYNGEE. V lost 0 bases and J lost 4, with 7 bases in between. The CDR3 sequence is 13 residues long.

The chain has TRBV12-3 or TRBV12-4 and TRBJ1-5; D call uncertain. Trimming left V 7 bases short and J 7 bases short, with 11 bases between. CDR3 length: 12 residues. In DNA, the CDR3 is TGTGCCAGCACCCGCCCCTGGCAGCCCCAGCATTTT. This translates into CASTRPWQPQHF.

This clonotype showed up just a few times. J is TRBJ2-3 and V is TRBV15; 7 bases align to TRBD2. Germline CDR1 and CDR2: LNHNV and YYDKDF (reference sequence). The CDR3 extends over 17 amino acids. The V segment lost 5 bases and the J segment 2 bases; nucleotides outside the gene matches: 13. The CDR3 DNA reads TGTGCCACCAGCCCCAAAAGGTCTAGCGGATTCACAGATACGCAGTATTTT. Translated, it gives CATSPKRSSGFTDTQYF.

This chain joins TRBV5-1 and TRBJ2-6; possibly TRBD1 for D (6 bases). The V end lost 2 bases, the J end lost 3 bases, and 18 bases lay between the germline ends. The CDR3 length is 18 residues. Germline V gene data show CDR1 as SGHRS and CDR2 as YFSETQ. The CDR3 loop is CASSFTNLGADGANVLTF. The DNA of the CDR3 is TGCGCCAGCAGCTTCACAAATCTGGGGGCAGATGGGGCCAACGTCCTGACTTTC.

The genes are TRBV12-3 or TRBV12-4 and TRBJ2-6; D ambiguous. The CDR3 length is 13 residues. V lost 7 bases and J lost 2, with 6 bases in between. The CDR3 DNA reads as TGTGCCAGCAAGCGTGCTGGGGCCAACGTCCTGACTTTC. Residues: CASKRAGANVLTF.

This clonotype was detected a few times. The genes are TRBV5-1 and TRBJ2-5; TRBD2 matches at 9 bases. CDR3 length equals 16 residues. Per the germline V gene, CDR1 is SGHRS and CDR2 is YFSETQ. V trimming: 3 bases; J trimming: 4 bases; junction bases outside the gene matches: 10. This CDR3 is CASSSEGSGGRETQYF. CDR3 DNA: TGCGCCAGCAGCTCGGAGGGAAGCGGGGGGCGAGAGACCCAGTACTTC.

This clonotype was counted many times. The chain carries TRBV4-2 and TRBJ1-1; no definite D call. V was shortened by 4 bases and J by 4 bases, with 10 bases between the two germline ends. Germline lookup yields CDR1 LGHNA and CDR2 YNFKEQ. This CDR3 is built from 13 residues. The CDR3 nucleotides read TGTGCCAGCAGCCCAGTGTCCGCCACTGAAGCTTTCTTT. It codes for CASSPVSATEAFF.